The 22 T cell receptor beta chains presented below share a single source sample, sequenced in a study of blood T cells in healthy people across ages. A second PCR of about 7 to 12 cycles used a sample-barcoded 5' primer and a J-beta primer mix. One entry per CDR3 protein results from TCRdb running MiXCR on the 5' RACE reads. This sample has about 620,000 distinct CDR3 sequences, with around 52% found just once. Sequenced: blood. These receptors all stem from a woman of 80 years or more in good health.

This clonotype was observed a single time. The chain employs TRBV25-1 and TRBJ2-1, with D unresolved. Judging by the DNA end, TRBJ2-7 fits better; the J call may be wrong. This CDR3 region has 15 residues. The germline gives CDR1 MGHDK, CDR2 SYGVNS. CDR3 sequence reads: CASSESRTDRYEQYF. The CDR3 DNA sequence: TGTGCCAGCAGTGAAAGTCGGACGGACCGCTACGAGCAGTACTTC.

Turning to this clonotype: This clone may be a read error of a much larger clone one base away. The J gene is TRBJ2-1, the V gene TRBV5-1, with a tentative D call TRBD2 (6 bases). In germline, CDR1 is SGHRS, CDR2 YFSETQ. The CDR3 sequence is 13 residues long. The V end was cut by 4 bases, the J end by 5 bases, with 10 bases between. The CDR3 nucleotides are TGCGCCAGCAGCCTGTGGAGGGACAATGAGCAGTTCTTC. Encoded protein: CASSLWRDNEQFF.

This clonotype was counted ten times or more. V and J are TRBV9 and TRBJ2-1, with a weak D call TRBD2 (5 bases). V was trimmed by 0 bases and J by 2 bases, leaving 9 bases between them. Germline lookup yields CDR1 SGDLS and CDR2 YYNGEE. This CDR3 has 15 amino acids. Written as DNA, the CDR3 is TGTGCCAGCAGCGTAGCATTCGGGGCCTACAATGAGCAGTTCTTC. Its protein product is CASSVAFGAYNEQFF.

This clonotype was seen a handful of times. The V gene is TRBV7-2, the J gene TRBJ1-4; D is ambiguous. Germline loops: CDR1 SGHTA, CDR2 FQGNSA. V was cut by 0 bases and J by 6 bases, with 11 bases left in between. The CDR3 length is 15 residues. This CDR3 reads CASSLATSFDEKLFF. The CDR3 nucleotides read TGTGCCAGCAGCTTAGCGACTTCGTTCGATGAAAAACTGTTTTTT.

The CDR3 sequence is CASSLGLAVTGELFF. For the CDR3, the DNA is TGTGCCAGCAGCTTAGGCCTAGCGGTCACCGGGGAGCTGTTTTTT. The rearrangement uses TRBV7-2 and TRBJ2-2, with TRBD2 identical over 7 bases. Germline CDR1 and CDR2: SGHTA and FQGNSA. CDR3 length: 15 residues. V lost 1 base and J lost 4; bases outside the gene matches: 3.

The CDR3 nucleotides are TGTGCCAGCAGCCCGGTCCCTACTAATGAAAAACTGTTTTTT. It encodes CASSPVPTNEKLFF. The chain recombines TRBV27 with TRBJ1-4; D uncertain. Germline V lookup: CDR1 MNHEY, CDR2 SMNVEV (reference sequence). V lost 6 bases to trimming and J lost 2 bases, with 10 bases between them. The CDR3 consists of 14 residues.

This clonotype occurred many times. The V call is TRBV27, the J call TRBJ2-6; tentatively, D is TRBD1 or TRBD2 (6 bases each). The germline V gene has CDR1 MNHEY and CDR2 SMNVEV (reference sequence). This CDR3 has 18 amino acids. The V gene lost 5 bases and the J gene lost 0 bases, with 17 bases spanning the gap. CDR3 in DNA: TGTGCCAGCAGTCCGACTCAGGGGAGGAACTCTGGGGCCAACGTCCTGACTTTC. Amino acid sequence: CASSPTQGRNSGANVLTF.

V usage is TRBV12-3 or TRBV12-4 and J usage is TRBJ2-3; D unresolved. The length of the CDR3 is 12 residues. Trimming removed 5 bases at V and 10 bases at J, with 13 bases between. CDR3 in amino acids: CASSPTPKAQYF. The DNA for the CDR3 is TGTGCCAGCAGTCCTACGCCCAAGGCGCAGTATTTT.

This clonotype was seen once. The chain uses TRBV18 and TRBJ2-6; D remains unclear. V was clipped by 0 bases and J by 3 bases, with 6 bases between them. The CDR3 spans 15 residues. CDR1 KGHSH and CDR2 LQKENI come from the germline V gene. DNA of the CDR3: TGTGCCAGCTCACCACCGGGCCATGGGGCCAACGTCCTGACTTTC. Its protein product is CASSPPGHGANVLTF.

The chain has TRBV6-5 and TRBJ2-7; D is possibly TRBD1 (5 bases). Trimming stripped 2 bases from V and 2 bases from J, with 16 bases between. This CDR3 spans 16 amino acids. From germline, CDR1 is MNHEY and CDR2 SVGAGI. The CDR3 here is CASSYTLTVQAYEQYF. Here the CDR3 DNA reads TGTGCCAGCAGTTACACTCTGACAGTTCAGGCCTACGAGCAGTACTTC.

Ten or more counts support this clonotype. The chain recombines TRBV2 with TRBJ2-3, with D maybe TRBD1 (5 bases). Germline loops: CDR1 SNHLY, CDR2 FYNNEI. The CDR3 has 14 amino acids. Trimming removed 5 bases from V and 1 base from J, with 10 bases in between. CDR3 in DNA: TGTGCCAGCAGTCGACAGACCCGCACAGATACGCAGTATTTT. It yields the protein CASSRQTRTDTQYF.

This clonotype occurred a few times. Being one base from a much bigger clone, this may be a read error. The chain couples TRBV29-1 to TRBJ2-5, with 10 bases lining up with TRBD1. CDR1 and CDR2 from the germline V gene are SQVTM and ANQGSEA. The CDR3 consists of 15 residues. The junction had 17 bases not matched to a gene; V was cut back by 5 bases and J by 11 bases. The CDR3 sequence is CSVPRTGGFYNEQYF. DNA of the CDR3: TGCAGCGTTCCCCGGACAGGGGGGTTTTACAATGAGCAGTACTTC.

The chain uses TRBV4-3 and TRBJ2-5; tentatively, D is TRBD1 (5 bases). Germline V gene data show CDR1 as LGHNA and CDR2 as YSLEER. CDR3 length: 18 residues. V lost 0 bases, J lost 5 bases, and 22 bases lay in between. CDR3 residues: CASSQDLSEAGSMETQYF. DNA of the CDR3: TGCGCCAGCAGCCAAGATCTAAGTGAAGCAGGGTCAATGGAGACCCAGTACTTC.

With respect to this clonotype: One end of the junction varies from germline; a read error may be responsible. The chain recombines TRBV7-9 with TRBJ1-3; TRBD1 might be the D (5 bases). The CDR3 loop spans 12 amino acids. CDR1 and CDR2 (germline): SEHNR, FQNEAQ (reference sequence). The CDR3 region has the DNA TGTGCCGGGGGATCATCTGGAAACACCGTATATTTT. Protein sequence: CAGGSSGNTVYF.

Points on this clonotype: The CDR3 carries no conserved terminal phenylalanine or tryptophan, so it likely arises from a read error. The V and J genes are TRBV29-1 and TRBJ2-2; no reliable D call. Between the trimmed V and J ends, which lost 1 base and 0 bases, there was a span of 6 bases. CDR1 is SQVTM, CDR2 ANQGSEA, per germline. The CDR3 loop spans 14 amino acids. The chain's CDR3 is CSVEVATNTGELFV. CDR3 bases: TGCAGCGTTGAAGTAGCTACGAACACCGGGGAGCTGTTTGTT.

On this clonotype: A read error may produce the germline difference seen at one junction end. CDR3 bases: TGTGCCAGCAGTTTGGGGATCGAGACCCAGTCCTTC. Protein sequence: CASSLGIETQSF. The rearrangement joins TRBV12-3 or TRBV12-4 to TRBJ2-5; no clear D. The CDR3 consists of 12 residues.

This sequence joins TRBV9 and TRBJ2-5; no firm D call. This CDR3 spans 13 amino acids. The germline V and J ends were trimmed by 2 bases and 11 bases, with 16 bases remaining between them. The germline gives CDR1 SGDLS, CDR2 YYNGEE. CDR3 residues: CASSVDGCNEQYF. For the CDR3, the DNA is TGTGCCAGCAGCGTGGACGGTTGCAATGAGCAGTACTTC.

The chain uses TRBV5-1 and TRBJ2-5; D not resolved. The J call may not be correct, given that the DNA end is closer to TRBJ2-7. CDR3 length: 13 amino acids. Per the germline V gene, CDR1 is SGHRS and CDR2 is YFSETQ. The CDR3 DNA reads as TGCGCCAGCAGCTTGCTACCAAACTACGAGCAGTACTTC. Residues: CASSLLPNYEQYF.

This chain connects TRBV29-1 to TRBJ2-2; D might be TRBD1 (6 bases). This CDR3 comprises 13 residues. CDR1 and CDR2 (germline): SQVTM, ANQGSEA. The germline V and J ends were trimmed by 5 bases and 4 bases, with 11 bases remaining between them. Here the CDR3 DNA reads TGCAGCGTTACTCAGGGGAGCACCGGGGAGCTGTTTTTT. The encoded protein is CSVTQGSTGELFF.

The V and J genes are TRBV6-6 and TRBJ2-7; 9 nucleotides match TRBD1. The CDR3 is 15 amino acids. Trimming removed 2 bases from V and 6 bases from J; junction bases left unmatched: 8. CDR1 is MNHNY and CDR2 is SVGAGI in the germline V gene (reference sequence). CDR3 amino acids: CASSYGGTGQGEQYF. The CDR3 DNA follows: TGTGCCAGCAGTTACGGCGGGACAGGGCAAGGCGAGCAGTACTTC.

CDR3 nucleotide sequence: TGCAGTGCCCGATTGTTGATTAGCGACAAACTAGATACCCAAGAGACCCAGTACTTC. It translates to CSARLLISDKLDTQETQYF. This chain joins TRBV20-1 and TRBJ2-5, with D possibly TRBD2 on 5 matching bases. The germline V and J ends were trimmed by 6 bases and 1 base, with 30 bases remaining between them. The germline V gene has CDR1 DFQATT and CDR2 SNEGSKA (reference sequence). CDR3 size: 19 residues.

This clonotype has only a few counts. CDR3 in DNA: TGTGCCAGCAAGACATCTAGCAATCAGCCCCAGCATTTT. Protein product: CASKTSSNQPQHF. The V call is TRBV2, the J call TRBJ1-5, with unresolved D. CDR1 SNHLY and CDR2 FYNNEI come from the germline V gene. The CDR3 has 13 residues. V lost 7 bases, J lost 0 bases, and 7 bases lay in between. The whole variable domain, remainder taken from reference TRBV2 and TRBJ1-5, is EPEVTQTPSHQVTQMGQEVILRCVPISNHLYFYWYRQILGQKVEFLVSFYNNEISEKSEIFDDQFSVERPDGSNFTLKIRSTKLEDSAMYFCASKTSSNQPQHFGDGTRLSIL.